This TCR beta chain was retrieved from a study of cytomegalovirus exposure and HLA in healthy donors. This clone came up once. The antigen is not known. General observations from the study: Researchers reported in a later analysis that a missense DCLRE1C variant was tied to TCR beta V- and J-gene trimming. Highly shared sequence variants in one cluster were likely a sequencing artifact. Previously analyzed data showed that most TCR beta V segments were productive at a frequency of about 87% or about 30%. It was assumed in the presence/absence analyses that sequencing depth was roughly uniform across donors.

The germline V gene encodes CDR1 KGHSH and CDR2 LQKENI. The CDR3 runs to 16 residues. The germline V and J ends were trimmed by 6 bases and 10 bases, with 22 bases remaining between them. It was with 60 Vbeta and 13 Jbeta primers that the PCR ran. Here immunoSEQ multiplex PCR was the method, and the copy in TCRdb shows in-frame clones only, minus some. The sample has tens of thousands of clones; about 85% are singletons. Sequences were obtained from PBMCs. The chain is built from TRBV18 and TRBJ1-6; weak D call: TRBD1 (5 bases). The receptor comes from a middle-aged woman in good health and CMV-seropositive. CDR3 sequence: CASSREPDIGSSPLHF. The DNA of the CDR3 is TGTGCCAGCTCTCGCGAACCGGACATCGGAAGCTCACCCCTCCACTTT.